This T cell receptor (beta chain) came from a study of blood T cell repertoires in COVID-19. About the study: Sites in the United States, Italy and Spain provided acute and convalescent COVID-19 samples. Nucleic acid was either cDNA or gDNA, and it came from T cells, B-cell-depleted T cells, or PBMCs.

As handled by the study authors: Quantification of nucleated cells was approximated via reference gene primer amplification. Only in-frame clones appear in the TCRdb table, and some are missing; sequencing was by immunoSEQ multiplex PCR. V, J and clone size derive from that table, while D and trimming were established from the DNA sequence. The sample has around 63,000 clones; about 86% are singletons. Remarks on this clone: At one boundary the junction diverges from the germline segment, which might be a read error.

The sequence derives from a woman over 75 with active COVID-19. The sample comprised peripheral blood.

CDR3 protein: CASREGPAVYGYTF. The CDR3 DNA reads as TGTGCGAGCAGGGAGGGACCGGCGGTCTATGGCTACACCTTC. The chain employs TRBV6-5 and TRBJ1-2; a weak D match, TRBD1 (5 bases). The CDR3 loop spans 14 amino acids. Looked up from germline, CDR1 is MNHEY and CDR2 is SVGAGI.